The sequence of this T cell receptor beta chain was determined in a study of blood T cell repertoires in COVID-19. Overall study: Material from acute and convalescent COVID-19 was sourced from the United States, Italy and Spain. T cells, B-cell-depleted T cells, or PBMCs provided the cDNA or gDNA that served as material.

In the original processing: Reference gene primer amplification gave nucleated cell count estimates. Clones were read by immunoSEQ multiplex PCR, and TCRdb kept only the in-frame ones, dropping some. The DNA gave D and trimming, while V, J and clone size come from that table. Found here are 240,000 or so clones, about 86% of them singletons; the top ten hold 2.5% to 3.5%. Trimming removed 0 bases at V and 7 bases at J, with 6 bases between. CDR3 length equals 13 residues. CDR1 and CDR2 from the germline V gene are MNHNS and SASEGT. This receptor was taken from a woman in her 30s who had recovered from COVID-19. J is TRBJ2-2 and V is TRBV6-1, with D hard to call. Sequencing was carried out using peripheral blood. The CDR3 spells CASSEASSGELFF. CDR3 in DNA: TGTGCCAGCAGTGAAGCGTCCAGCGGGGAGCTGTTTTTT.